The clone carrying this TCR beta chain has a handful of counts. Antigen unknown. The data stem from a study of STAT5B mutations in CD4+ large granular lymphocyte leukemia. Whole-study findings and limits: Top patient clones used TRBV06 genes more often: 8/27 versus 2/35 in controls. Less than 30% of private leukemic clonotypes occurred rarely in other patients' non-leukemic repertoires.

There are 14 residues in the CDR3. V dropped 5 bases and J dropped 4 bases, with 12 bases sitting between them. Germline V gene sequence: CDR1 SGHAT, CDR2 FQNNGV. TCRdb keeps only in-frame clones here, not all; method: immunoSEQ multiplex PCR. The table includes under 35,000 clones, approximately 74% detected once. The V and J genes are TRBV11-2 and TRBJ2-1; D gene ambiguous. The material sequenced was CD4+ T cells from blood buffy coats. The receptor was derived from a human donor in good health. CDR3 loop: CASSPRTEYNEQFF. The CDR3 DNA reads as TGTGCCAGCAGCCCCCGGACGGAGTACAATGAGCAGTTCTTC. The variable domain in full, completed from reference TRBV11-2 and TRBJ2-1, reads EAGVAQSPRYKIIEKRQSVAFWCNPISGHATLYWYQQILGQGPKLLIQFQNNGVVDDSQLPKDRFSAERLKGVDSTLKIQPAKLEDSAVYLCASSPRTEYNEQFFGPGTRLTVL.